This entry lists 16 T cell receptor beta chains sequenced from one sample in a study of shared T cell receptors in the human thymus. Here immunoSEQ multiplex PCR was the method, and the copy in TCRdb shows in-frame clones only, minus some. Of around 340,000 clones in the sample, over 90% were seen once. Specimen: thymocytes. The receptors derive from a human donor.

This clone was counted once. This chain uses TRBV27 with TRBJ2-7; TRBD1 matches 8 bases. The CDR3 runs 14 residues. V lost 4 bases, J lost 5 bases, and 7 bases stayed unmatched. CDR1 and CDR2 from the germline V gene are MNHEY and SMNVEV (reference sequence). CDR3 sequence (DNA): TGTGCCAGCAGTTCGCCAGGGGGCATCAACGAGCAGTACTTC. Translating it yields CASSSPGGINEQYF.

This chain connects TRBV18 to TRBJ2-3, with 13 bases aligning to TRBD2. Germline assignment: CDR1 KGHSH and CDR2 LQKENI. This CDR3 contains 20 residues. After removal of 0 bases from V and 0 bases from J, the junction contained 9 bases not matched to a gene. The CDR3 nucleotides read TGTGCCAGCTCACCACCAAATGGGACTAGCGGGAACACTAGCACAGATACGCAGTATTTT. Translating it yields CASSPPNGTSGNTSTDTQYF.

The rearrangement links TRBV11-2 to TRBJ2-5; D gene ambiguous. V shed 5 bases and J shed 0 bases, with 13 bases lying between them. Germline values: CDR1 SGHAT, CDR2 FQNNGV. This CDR3 comprises 15 residues. CDR3 coding DNA: TGTGCCAGCAGCCACTCGAAGACACACCAAGAGACCCAGTACTTC. Amino acid sequence: CASSHSKTHQETQYF.

V and J are TRBV28 and TRBJ1-5; 8 nucleotides agree with TRBD1. The CDR3 runs 17 residues. Per the germline V gene, CDR1 is MDHEN and CDR2 is SYDVKM. Unmatched junction bases numbered 15, after V lost 7 bases and J lost 4 bases. The CDR3 coding sequence is TGTGCCAGCACCTTAAGGTGGGGACAGGAAGGAAATCAGCCCCAGCATTTT. Encoded protein: CASTLRWGQEGNQPQHF.

The chain has TRBV15 and TRBJ2-7, with D unresolved. With 0 bases removed from V and 0 bases from J, the gap between germline ends came to 15 bases. The CDR3 covers 17 residues. The germline V gene has CDR1 LNHNV and CDR2 YYDKDF (reference sequence). CDR3 sequence (DNA): TGTGCCACCAGCAGAGATCCGCGGACCCTCGGCTCCTACGAGCAGTACTTC. It encodes CATSRDPRTLGSYEQYF.

This chain joins TRBV4-2 and TRBJ1-2; D is perhaps TRBD1 (6 bases). The CDR3 totals 17 residues. The germline gives CDR1 LGHNA, CDR2 YNFKEQ. The V and J ends lost 6 bases and 0 bases respectively, with 20 bases between them. The CDR3: CASSPRQGKVANYGYTF. The CDR3 DNA is TGTGCCAGCAGTCCCCGCCAGGGGAAAGTGGCTAACTATGGCTACACCTTC.

The chain joins TRBV5-4 to TRBJ2-5, with 10 bases matching TRBD2. Germline loops: CDR1 SGHNT, CDR2 YYREEE (reference sequence). Trimming removed 4 bases from V and 5 bases from J; junction bases left unmatched: 14. This CDR3 comprises 17 residues. CDR3 coding DNA: TGTGCCAGCAGCAATTCGGGGAGGCTAGCGGGAGTCGAGACCCAGTACTTC. This codes for CASSNSGRLAGVETQYF. The whole variable domain, filled in from reference TRBV5-4 and TRBJ2-5, reads ETGVTQSPTHLIKTRGQQVTLRCSSQSGHNTVSWYQQALGQGPQFIFQYYREEENGRGNFPPRFSGLQFPNYSSELNVNALELDDSALYLCASSNSGRLAGVETQYFGPGTRLLVL.

J is TRBJ1-3 and V is TRBV5-6, with D perhaps matching TRBD1 (5 bases). Trimming removed 6 bases from V and 4 bases from J, with 14 bases in between. The CDR3 has 14 amino acids. Germline V CDR1 and CDR2: SGHDT, YYEEEE. CDR3 sequence reads: CASTYGAKGNTIYF. The CDR3 DNA reads as TGTGCCAGCACCTACGGGGCGAAGGGAAACACCATATATTTT. The complete variable domain, with remaining parts taken from reference TRBV5-6 and TRBJ1-3, reads DAGVTQSPTHLIKTRGQQVTLRCSPKSGHDTVSWYQQALGQGPQFIFQYYEEEERQRGNFPDRFSGHQFPNYSSELNVNALLLGDSALYLCASTYGAKGNTIYFGEGSWLTVV.

The chain employs TRBV6-5 and TRBJ2-7; 11 nucleotides agree with TRBD1. The CDR3 runs 15 residues. The trim removed 0 bases at V and 5 bases at J, leaving 3 bases unmatched. In germline, CDR1 is MNHEY, CDR2 SVGAGI. The CDR3 spells CASSYSDRGPNEQYF. CDR3 nucleotides: TGTGCCAGCAGTTACTCGGACAGGGGGCCTAACGAGCAGTACTTC.

The chain carries TRBV7-9 and TRBJ2-1; 11 bases line up with TRBD2. The CDR3 has 19 residues. V lost 4 bases and J lost 4; bases outside the gene matches: 15. Germline V gives CDR1 SEHNR, CDR2 FQNEAQ (reference sequence). The CDR3 protein is CASSYTLFGLAGRYNEQFF. DNA of the CDR3: TGTGCCAGCAGCTATACCCTTTTTGGACTAGCGGGTCGTTACAATGAGCAGTTCTTC.

This clone was recorded only once. This chain links TRBV5-4 with TRBJ1-4, with 9 positions matching TRBD1. The CDR3 consists of 16 residues. V lost 0 bases and J lost 7; bases outside the gene matches: 7. Germline assignment: CDR1 SGHNT and CDR2 YYREEE (reference sequence). The CDR3 is CASSLAGDRVGEKLFF. The CDR3 DNA sequence: TGTGCCAGCAGCTTGGCCGGGGACAGGGTAGGTGAAAAACTGTTTTTT.

This clone has just one count. This CDR3 is CASSYVGQKGTQYF. CDR3 nucleotide sequence: TGTGCCAGCAGTTACGTAGGGCAGAAGGGGACCCAGTACTTC. The gene calls are TRBV6-5 and TRBJ2-5; no clear D. Germline CDR1 is MNHEY and CDR2 is SVGAGI. CDR3 length: 14 amino acids. The V and J ends lost 2 bases and 7 bases respectively, with 14 bases between them.

The chain is built from TRBV6-6 and TRBJ2-5; D unresolved. The germline V gene has CDR1 MNHNY and CDR2 SVGAGI (reference sequence). CDR3 size: 14 residues. Trimming removed 6 bases at V and 5 bases at J, with 16 bases between. The CDR3 sequence: CASRMTLSLETQYF. CDR3 bases: TGTGCCAGCAGAATGACCCTTTCCCTCGAGACCCAGTACTTC.

The chain couples TRBV5-8 to TRBJ1-2; tentatively, D is TRBD1 (5 bases). CDR1 and CDR2 from the germline V gene are SGHTS and YDEGEE. The CDR3 sequence is 14 residues long. Trimming left V 10 bases short and J 0 bases short, with 16 bases between. The CDR3 reads CAWRGEPTNYGYTF. In DNA form, the CDR3 reads TGTGCCTGGCGGGGGGAACCGACTAACTATGGCTACACCTTC.

This clone was counted a single time. This sequence joins TRBV5-1 and TRBJ1-4, with 11 bases lining up with TRBD1. Germline CDR1 is SGHRS and CDR2 is YFSETQ. With 4 bases clipped from V and 2 bases from J, the junction kept 10 bases outside the gene matches. The CDR3 sequence is 18 residues long. The CDR3 is CASSQSPDRGPTNEKLFF. The CDR3, as DNA: TGCGCCAGCAGCCAAAGCCCGGACAGGGGGCCGACTAATGAAAAACTGTTTTTT.

CDR3 nucleotide sequence: TGTGCCACAATATTATTCAGGGGACAAACCTACGAGCAGTACTTC. The encoded protein is CATILFRGQTYEQYF. The chain is built from TRBV25-1 and TRBJ2-7; D is perhaps TRBD1 (6 bases). This CDR3 spans 15 amino acids. V was clipped by 10 bases and J by 2 bases, with 21 bases between them. From germline, CDR1 is MGHDK and CDR2 SYGVNS.